The clone carrying this TCR beta chain was seen at least ten times. Its specificity is not known. These data come from a study of PD-1 blockade in classical Hodgkin lymphoma. Trimming cost V 9 bases and J 0 bases, with 8 bases left between them. Germline V lookup: CDR1 SNHLY, CDR2 FYNNEI. This CDR3 spans 13 amino acids. Produced via immunoSEQ multiplex PCR; TCRdb's table is partial and in-frame only. The table has roughly 28,000 clones, roughly 71% seen once. All patients experienced relapse after autologous stem cell transplantation, and brentuximab vedotin exposure was variable. Study findings and constraints: After ASCT, patients who started nivolumab under 1 year later were excluded.

The sequencing here drew on peripheral blood mononuclear cells (PBMCs), taken before the second cycle of nivolumab. The rearrangement links TRBV2 to TRBJ2-2; D uncertain. This sequence originates from a human donor with classical Hodgkin lymphoma. CDR3 sequence: CASCFANTGELFF. Written as DNA, the CDR3 is TGTGCCAGTTGTTTCGCGAACACCGGGGAGCTGTTTTTT. Full variable domain (outside the CDR3, taken from reference TRBV2 and TRBJ2-2): EPEVTQTPSHQVTQMGQEVILRCVPISNHLYFYWYRQILGQKVEFLVSFYNNEISEKSEIFDDQFSVERPDGSNFTLKIRSTKLEDSAMYFCASCFANTGELFFGEGSRLTVL.